This T cell receptor beta chain appears in the sequencing data of a study of blood T cell repertoires in COVID-19. TCRdb's copy holds only in-frame clones and misses some; the assay was immunoSEQ multiplex PCR. The sample consists of 250,000 to 400,000 clones, around 89% of them appearing once. Per the germline V gene, CDR1 is SGHRS and CDR2 is YFSETQ. V lost 0 bases, J lost 6 bases, and 12 bases lay in between. The CDR3 runs to 15 residues. The clonotype originates from a woman in her 30s with COVID-19, enrolled during active disease. The rearrangement links TRBV5-1 to TRBJ2-2; D possibly corresponds to TRBD2 (7 bases). Sequences were obtained from peripheral blood. CDR3 coding DNA: TGCGCCAGCAGCTTGGAGGGGGGGGCCCCCGGGGAGCTGTTTTTT. Protein sequence: CASSLEGGAPGELFF.